This entry concerns a single T cell receptor beta chain. The antigen is unknown. This record comes from a study of PD-L1 blockade in urothelial cancer. Study at large: Samples came from 3 weeks, at the second dose, and 6 weeks into treatment. Regarding the study as a whole: In blood at 3 weeks, tumor-associated clones expanded more among patients with durable benefit. When pretreatment blood TCR clonality was below the median, it predicted better survival.

Libraries were prepared by immunoSEQ multiplex PCR; TCRdb keeps only in-frame clonotypes and omits some of them. The table lists around 93,000 clones, over 80% of them singletons. The time point: peripheral blood 6 weeks after treatment start. Patients had urothelial carcinoma that was locally advanced or metastatic. The starting material was PBMCs, obtained around atezolizumab (anti-PD-L1) treatment. This TCR was sampled from a man aged 65 to 79 with urothelial cancer.

CDR3 bases: TGTGCCAGCAGCTCCAGACTAGCGGGAGGAGGAGGGGAGACCCAGTACTTC. This sequence encodes CASSSRLAGGGGETQYF. The chain has TRBV7-2 and TRBJ2-5, with 13 bases lining up with TRBD2. The CDR3 has 17 residues. Germline CDR1 and CDR2: SGHTA and FQGNSA. With 4 bases clipped from V and 5 bases from J, the junction kept 10 bases outside the gene matches.